This T cell receptor beta chain was identified during a study of cytomegalovirus exposure and HLA in healthy donors. Overall study results and limits: The majority of TCR sequences were rare, yet some public TCRs appeared in many donors.

Vbeta (60) and Jbeta (13) primers were used in the PCR. The protocol was immunoSEQ multiplex PCR, while the TCRdb copy is restricted to in-frame clones and leaves out a portion. The sample shows fewer than 75,000 clones, 80% of them seen only once. Regarding this clone: The antigen remains undetermined.

The CDR3 length is 13 residues. From germline, CDR1 is SGHVS and CDR2 FNYEAQ. V lost 8 bases and J 3 bases, leaving 11 bases between the germline ends. The specimen was PBMCs. V usage is TRBV7-6 and J usage is TRBJ1-5; TRBD1 might be the D (6 bases). The origin of this receptor is a woman younger than 45 in good health and CMV-seronegative. The CDR3 coding sequence is TGTGCCAGCGCACAGGGTTTCAATCAGCCCCAGCATTTT. Its translation: CASAQGFNQPQHF.